The 5 T cell receptor beta chains below were found in one sample sequenced in a study of cytomegalovirus exposure and HLA in healthy donors. The primer mix had 60 Vbeta and 13 Jbeta primers. Clones were sequenced by immunoSEQ multiplex PCR, and TCRdb holds only the in-frame ones, with some missing. Counted here are over 200,000 clones, around nine tenths occurring once; the ten biggest clones make up roughly 1%. Sequencing was performed on PBMCs. The receptors were gathered from a woman aged 18 to 35 in good health and CMV-seronegative.

The rearrangement uses TRBV2 and TRBJ2-4; D unresolved. The germline V gene has CDR1 SNHLY and CDR2 FYNNEI. V was pared by 4 bases and J by 3 bases, with 10 bases between. The CDR3 sequence is 14 residues long. The CDR3 region is CASSADTLKNIQYF. DNA of the CDR3: TGTGCCAGCAGTGCCGACACACTCAAAAACATTCAGTACTTC.

The J gene is TRBJ2-5, the V gene TRBV5-1; D is ambiguous. The V gene lost 4 bases and the J gene lost 5 bases, with 24 bases spanning the gap. There are 17 residues in the CDR3. The germline V gene encodes CDR1 SGHRS and CDR2 YFSETQ. The CDR3 DNA is TGCGCCAGCAGCACTTGGGCTCAATCCGGAATTATGGAGACCCAGTACTTC. Encoded protein: CASSTWAQSGIMETQYF.

The chain carries TRBV18 and TRBJ2-5; D is ambiguous. The V end was cut by 5 bases, the J end by 2 bases, with 9 bases between. Germline values: CDR1 KGHSH, CDR2 LQKENI. The CDR3 sequence is 13 residues long. Here the CDR3 reads CASSATQQETQYF. CDR3 nucleotide sequence: TGTGCCAGCTCAGCGACACAGCAAGAGACCCAGTACTTC. Full variable domain (remainder filled in from reference TRBV18 and TRBJ2-5): NAGVMQNPRHLVRRRGQEARLRCSPMKGHSHVYWYRQLPEEGLKFMVYLQKENIIDESGMPKERFSAEFPKEGPSILRIQQVVRGDSAAYFCASSATQQETQYFGPGTRLLVL.

This chain connects TRBV5-4 to TRBJ2-2, with D maybe TRBD1 (6 bases). V was shortened by 4 bases and J by 4 bases, with 23 bases between the two germline ends. Per the germline V gene, CDR1 is SGHNT and CDR2 is YYREEE (reference sequence). The CDR3 covers 18 residues. The CDR3, as DNA: TGTGCCAGCAGCCCGTTCACAGGGTCGGGGATCGGCACCGGGGAGCTGTTTTTT. It is translated as CASSPFTGSGIGTGELFF. Variable domain in full (rest from reference TRBV5-4 and TRBJ2-2): ETGVTQSPTHLIKTRGQQVTLRCSSQSGHNTVSWYQQALGQGPQFIFQYYREEENGRGNFPPRFSGLQFPNYSSELNVNALELDDSALYLCASSPFTGSGIGTGELFFGEGSRLTVL.

A few counts support this clone. The chain carries TRBV7-7 and TRBJ2-1, with 8 nucleotides matching TRBD2. This CDR3 has 14 residues. After removal of 1 base from V and 7 bases from J, the junction contained 3 bases not matched to a gene. The germline V gene encodes CDR1 SSHAT and CDR2 FNYEAQ (reference sequence). The CDR3 bases are TGTGCCAGCAGCTTAGAGGGGACTAGTAATGAGCAGTTCTTC. The encoded protein is CASSLEGTSNEQFF.